The next 27 T cell receptor beta chains were all read from a single sample in a study of early T cells in non-severe SARS-CoV-2 infection. TCRdb re-called the 5' RACE reads through MiXCR, storing one row per CDR3 protein. The sample carries under 70,000 distinct CDR3 sequences, 5.9% recorded once. The source material was whole blood, sampled at baseline. Receptors were obtained from an adult who was a healthcare worker with PCR-confirmed SARS-CoV-2 infection or an uninfected control (not recorded which).

The chain recombines TRBV7-9 with TRBJ2-5; TRBD1 is a possible D gene (5 bases). V was trimmed by 5 bases and J by 4 bases, leaving 11 bases between them. Germline CDR1 reads SEHNR; CDR2 reads FQNEAQ (reference sequence). The CDR3 length is 13 residues. The CDR3 DNA follows: TGTGCCAGCAGCATCAGACAGAGAGAGACCCAGTACTTC. Amino acid sequence: CASSIRQRETQYF.

This clonotype was seen at least ten times. The J gene is TRBJ2-3, the V gene TRBV29-1; no reliable D call. CDR1 SQVTM and CDR2 ANQGSEA come from the germline V gene. The CDR3 has 12 amino acids. The V and J ends lost 4 bases and 3 bases respectively, with 8 bases between them. The CDR3 is CSVVPGTDTQYF. The DNA of the CDR3 is TGCAGCGTTGTACCTGGGACAGATACGCAGTATTTT.

The chain couples TRBV20-1 to TRBJ2-1, with D possibly matching TRBD1 (7 bases). The V end lost 6 bases, the J end lost 6 bases, and 18 bases lay between the germline ends. Germline V gene lookup returns CDR1 DFQATT and CDR2 SNEGSKA (reference sequence). The CDR3 is 14 residues long. The CDR3 sequence: CSAQGGRVINEQFF. CDR3 coding DNA: TGCAGTGCCCAGGGGGGCAGGGTAATCAATGAGCAGTTCTTC.

This clonotype was found a few times. The chain is built from TRBV27 and TRBJ1-1; 8 nucleotides agree with TRBD1. In germline, CDR1 is MNHEY, CDR2 SMNVEV (reference sequence). This CDR3 is 12 amino acids long. V lost 6 bases, J lost 12 bases, and 9 bases stayed unmatched. Written as DNA, the CDR3 is TGTGCCAGCAGCACGACTGACAGGGGCCCTTTCTTT. Translating gives CASSTTDRGPFF.

This clonotype occurred many times. The rearrangement joins TRBV12-3 or TRBV12-4 to TRBJ2-1, with 10 bases matching TRBD2. This CDR3 region has 14 residues. J was trimmed by 9 bases and V by 2 bases; bases with no gene match: 4. The CDR3 sequence is CASSLMWTSGEQFF. The CDR3 nucleotides are TGTGCCAGCAGTTTAATGTGGACTAGCGGTGAGCAGTTCTTC.

This clonotype was recorded many times. The CDR3 nucleotides are TGTGCCAGCAGTCTTCCTGTCCGGTCGTACCAAGAGACCCAGTACTTC. Translated, it gives CASSLPVRSYQETQYF. The gene calls are TRBV12-3 or TRBV12-4 and TRBJ2-5, with no clear D. The CDR3 contains 16 residues. V was trimmed by 5 bases and J by 0 bases, leaving 16 bases between them.

This clonotype was recorded many times. DNA for the CDR3: TGTGCCAGCAGTCTCTCAGATCCTGCCTCGCAGTATTTT. As protein: CASSLSDPASQYF. The rearrangement uses TRBV6-2 or TRBV6-3 and TRBJ2-3; no clear D gene. V was cut by 5 bases and J by 10 bases, with 16 bases left in between. Germline V gene sequence: CDR1 MNHEY, CDR2 SVGEGT. CDR3 length: 13 amino acids.

This clonotype was found a few times. The chain couples TRBV7-9 to TRBJ1-2; D unclear. The CDR3 totals 11 residues. Germline CDR1 is SEHNR and CDR2 is FQNEAQ (reference sequence). Trimming took off 5 bases at V and 8 bases at J, with 9 bases between the two ends. The CDR3 reads CASSEFTGYTF. CDR3 nucleotides: TGTGCCAGCAGCGAATTCACGGGCTACACCTTC.

This clonotype was detected many times. This sequence joins TRBV7-9 and TRBJ2-3; 11 bases fit TRBD1. This CDR3 region has 18 residues. The germline gives CDR1 SEHNR, CDR2 FQNEAQ (reference sequence). The trim removed 5 bases at V and 4 bases at J, leaving 14 bases unmatched. CDR3 sequence (DNA): TGTGCCAGCAGCCCACAACCCGGGACAGGGGGTCGATCAGATACGCAGTATTTT. This sequence encodes CASSPQPGTGGRSDTQYF.

This clonotype was picked up a small number of times. The V gene is TRBV4-1, the J gene TRBJ2-7; 11 bases agree with TRBD2. The CDR3 spans 15 residues. With V trimmed by 1 base and J by 4 bases, 3 bases remained unmatched. Germline lookup yields CDR1 MGHRA and CDR2 YSYEKL. The DNA of the CDR3 is TGCGCCAGCAGCCAAGCCGGGACTAGCGGATACGAGCAGTACTTC. Protein: CASSQAGTSGYEQYF.

This clonotype appeared many times. The V and J genes are TRBV6-6 and TRBJ2-5; no reliable D call. This CDR3 spans 14 amino acids. Trimming shortened V by 2 bases and J by 1 base, and 8 bases separated the two germline ends. Germline loops: CDR1 MNHNY, CDR2 SVGAGI (reference sequence). CDR3 nucleotide sequence: TGTGCCAGCAGTTACGGGCAAATCCAAGAGACCCAGTACTTC. Encoded protein: CASSYGQIQETQYF.

This clonotype was seen ten or more times. V and J are TRBV29-1 and TRBJ1-4; 7 bases are a match to TRBD1. The CDR3 totals 13 residues. Trimming at V came to 7 bases and at J to 1 base, leaving 3 bases not matched to a gene. Germline V gene sequence: CDR1 SQVTM, CDR2 ANQGSEA. CDR3 in amino acids: CSAQGVTNEKLFF. The CDR3 bases are TGCAGCGCCCAGGGGGTAACTAATGAAAAACTGTTTTTT.

This clonotype was observed at least ten times. The chain is built from TRBV20-1 and TRBJ2-4, with TRBD2 as a possible D gene (5 bases). The CDR3 is 13 residues long. V was pared by 5 bases and J by 2 bases, with 10 bases between. The V gene's germline CDR1 is DFQATT and CDR2 SNEGSKA (reference sequence). The CDR3 nucleotides are TGCAGTGCTCAGGACTCGACCAAAAACATTCAGTACTTC. It is translated as CSAQDSTKNIQYF.

The gene calls are TRBV7-2 and TRBJ1-2; no clear D. V was cut by 6 bases and J by 1 base, with 6 bases left in between. CDR1 and CDR2 (germline): SGHTA, FQGNSA. There are 12 residues in the CDR3. CDR3 sequence (DNA): TGTGCCAGCAGGGACCTTAACTATGGCTACACCTTC. Its protein is CASRDLNYGYTF.

This clonotype has only a few counts. The rearrangement uses TRBV24-1 and TRBJ2-1; 8 bases map to TRBD2. Unmatched junction bases numbered 3, after V lost 4 bases and J lost 8 bases. Per germline, CDR1 KGHDR and CDR2 SFDVKD. The CDR3 totals 13 residues. CDR3 coding DNA: TGTGCCACCAGTGACTCACTAGCGGATGAGCAGTTCTTC. Translating gives CATSDSLADEQFF.

The chain recombines TRBV2 with TRBJ2-7, with 8 bases identical to TRBD1. V gave up 3 bases and J gave up 5 bases; unmatched junction bases: 3. Germline CDR1 is SNHLY and CDR2 is FYNNEI. This CDR3 region has 13 residues. CDR3 sequence reads: CASSDRGRDEQYF. CDR3 DNA sequence: TGTGCCAGCAGTGACAGGGGGCGCGACGAGCAGTACTTC.

This clonotype showed up many times. V is TRBV11-2 and J is TRBJ2-3; 8 bases fit TRBD2. After removal of 1 base from V and 5 bases from J, the junction contained 14 bases not matched to a gene. CDR1 and CDR2 (germline): SGHAT, FQNNGV. The CDR3 totals 18 residues. DNA of the CDR3: TGTGCCAGCAGCTTAGTCCCCTCAGGAGCGGGAGAGGGAGATACGCAGTATTTT. This sequence encodes CASSLVPSGAGEGDTQYF.

This clonotype was picked up a small number of times. The chain joins TRBV30 to TRBJ2-7, with TRBD2 matching over 9 bases. CDR1 and CDR2 from the germline V gene are GTSNPN and SVGIG (reference sequence). The CDR3 is made up of 14 amino acids. The junction had 3 bases not matched to a gene; V was cut back by 1 base and J by 2 bases. The CDR3 spells CAWSEPSGAYEQYF. The CDR3 DNA reads as TGTGCCTGGAGTGAGCCTAGCGGGGCCTACGAGCAGTACTTC.

The sample holds many counts of this clonotype. This chain joins TRBV28 and TRBJ1-6; D is perhaps TRBD1 (5 bases). Germline V gene lookup returns CDR1 MDHEN and CDR2 SYDVKM. Trimming left V 2 bases short and J 9 bases short, with 11 bases between. CDR3 length: 14 residues. CDR3 in amino acids: CASSLAQGGSPLHF. In nucleotides, the CDR3 is TGTGCCAGCAGTTTAGCGCAGGGAGGTTCACCCCTCCACTTT.

This clonotype has a count of ten or more. V gene TRBV21-1 combines with J gene TRBJ2-3. TRBV21-1 is flagged as a pseudogene. This CDR3 has 16 residues. Here the CDR3 reads CASSSHTSAFTDTQYF. The CDR3 nucleotides read TGTGCCAGCAGCTCACATACCAGTGCTTTCACAGATACGCAGTATTTT.

The gene calls are TRBV10-3 and TRBJ1-3; 9 bases map to TRBD1. This CDR3 contains 17 residues. V was clipped by 0 bases and J by 4 bases; unmatched bases: 7. Germline V gene lookup returns CDR1 ENHRY and CDR2 SYGVKD. CDR3 coding DNA: TGTGCCATCAGTGAGTCGACCGGGACAGGGAAAGGAAACACCATATATTTT. Its protein is CAISESTGTGKGNTIYF.

This clonotype is classed as medium-sized. This chain connects TRBV7-9 to TRBJ1-3; D is unresolved. Germline-derived CDR1 and CDR2 are SEHNR and FQNEAQ (reference sequence). V dropped 5 bases and J dropped 0 bases, with 8 bases sitting between them. The CDR3 runs 14 residues. The CDR3, as DNA: TGTGCCAGCAGCCTAACGGCCTCTGGAAACACCATATATTTT. It codes for CASSLTASGNTIYF.

This clonotype was recorded at least ten times. The chain joins TRBV11-2 to TRBJ2-7, with no clear D. Trimming took off 3 bases at V and 3 bases at J, with 12 bases between the two ends. Germline lookup yields CDR1 SGHAT and CDR2 FQNNGV. This CDR3 contains 14 residues. CDR3 sequence: CASSFVRSHYEQYF. CDR3 DNA sequence: TGTGCCAGCAGCTTTGTTAGGAGCCACTACGAGCAGTACTTC.

This clonotype showed up many times. This rearrangement joins TRBV6-5 to TRBJ2-1; possible D gene TRBD2, 6 bases. CDR1 MNHEY and CDR2 SVGAGI come from the germline V gene. V was shortened by 8 bases and J by 10 bases, with 24 bases between the two germline ends. There are 15 residues in the CDR3. This CDR3 is CASLFRGSGHLEQFF. CDR3 bases: TGTGCCAGCCTATTCCGGGGGTCCGGGCACCTGGAGCAGTTCTTC.

This clonotype was counted between two and nine times. A read error may explain this, as a much larger clone is one base away. This sequence joins TRBV25-1 and TRBJ1-2; D perhaps matches TRBD1 (6 bases). The CDR3 covers 15 residues. Germline CDR1 and CDR2: MGHDK and SYGVNS. DNA of the CDR3: TGTGCCTGCAGTGAATGGCAGGGGCGCAGCTATGGCTACACCTTC. Translation: CACSEWQGRSYGYTF.

This clonotype was recorded many times. The chain has TRBV18 and TRBJ1-1; TRBD1 might be the D (5 bases). This CDR3 spans 15 amino acids. V shed 3 bases and J shed 2 bases, with 13 bases lying between them. Germline lookup yields CDR1 KGHSH and CDR2 LQKENI. The CDR3 region is CASSPRGTVNTEAFF. The DNA for the CDR3 is TGTGCCAGCTCACCTAGAGGGACGGTTAACACTGAAGCTTTCTTT.

This clonotype was recorded only once. The chain links TRBV6-5 to TRBJ2-1; D is undetermined. The V gene lost 0 bases and the J gene lost 6 bases, with 3 bases spanning the gap. CDR3 length: 12 amino acids. CDR1 and CDR2 (germline): MNHEY, SVGAGI. CDR3 in DNA: TGTGCCAGCAGTTACTCTGGCAATGAGCAGTTCTTC. Translating gives CASSYSGNEQFF.